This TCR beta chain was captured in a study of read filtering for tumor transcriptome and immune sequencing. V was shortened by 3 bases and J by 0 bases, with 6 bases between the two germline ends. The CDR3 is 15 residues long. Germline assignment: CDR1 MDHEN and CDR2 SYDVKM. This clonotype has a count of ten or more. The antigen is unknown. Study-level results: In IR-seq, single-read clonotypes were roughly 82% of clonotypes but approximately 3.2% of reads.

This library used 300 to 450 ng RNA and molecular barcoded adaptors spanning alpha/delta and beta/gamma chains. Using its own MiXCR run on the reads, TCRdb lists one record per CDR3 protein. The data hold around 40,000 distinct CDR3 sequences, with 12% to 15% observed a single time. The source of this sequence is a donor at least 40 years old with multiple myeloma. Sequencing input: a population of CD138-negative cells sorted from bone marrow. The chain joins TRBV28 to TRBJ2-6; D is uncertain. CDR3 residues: CASSFVNSGANVLTF. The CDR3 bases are TGTGCCAGCAGTTTCGTGAACTCTGGGGCCAACGTCCTGACTTTC.